This is a list of T cell receptor beta chains from one sample in a study of cytomegalovirus exposure and HLA in healthy donors. Profiled with immunoSEQ multiplex PCR; TCRdb holds only in-frame clones, not every one. The sample lists about 120,000 clones, roughly 78% occurring once. Sequences were obtained from PBMCs. Source of these receptors: a man younger than 40 in good health and CMV-seropositive. CDR3s include the opening cysteine and the closing phenylalanine or tryptophan. A D gene is named only where the DNA matches it firmly. Where a row states a size, it is once, few, many or the class of an expanded clone; other rows omit it.

CDR3 length	V gene	clone size	J gene	D gene	CDR3 DNA	CDR3 protein
15	TRBV5-1	.	TRBJ1-3	.	TGCGCCAGCAGCTTGGCAGGTTTCTCTGGAAACACCATATATTTT	CASSLAGFSGNTIYF
16	TRBV27	.	TRBJ2-7	.	TGTGCCAGCAGTAGGGGGAAGGGAGGGGGGTTCTACGAGCAGTACTTC	CASSRGKGGGFYEQYF
18	TRBV4-1	.	TRBJ1-4	TRBD1	TGCGCCAGCAGCCATGTCCCGGGACAGGGGTCGGCTAATGAAAAACTGTTTTTT	CASSHVPGQGSANEKLFF
18	TRBV15	.	TRBJ2-1	TRBD1	TGTGCCACCAGCAGAGATCGGAAGGACAGGGGCACCTACAATGAGCAGTTCTTC	CATSRDRKDRGTYNEQFF
13	TRBV29-1	.	TRBJ2-7	TRBD1	TGCAGCGTTTTAGGGGGCTCCGCCTACGAGCAGTACTTC	CSVLGGSAYEQYF
13	TRBV5-1	.	TRBJ1-2	TRBD1	TGCGCCAGCAGCTTTCAGGGGGGCGATGGCTACACCTTC	CASSFQGGDGYTF
16	TRBV7-9	.	TRBJ1-2	TRBD1	TGTGCCAGCAGCTTAAAAGTCTTACAGGGGGCATATGGCTACACCTTC	CASSLKVLQGAYGYTF
14	TRBV19	.	TRBJ1-1	TRBD1	TGTGCCAGTAGTATCAGGACAGGGGGCACTGAAGCTTTCTTT	CASSIRTGGTEAFF
15	TRBV27	.	TRBJ1-2	TRBD1	TGTGCCAGCAGTTTGTTGGGACAGGGGAACTATGGCTACACCTTC	CASSLLGQGNYGYTF
13	TRBV30	.	TRBJ2-5	TRBD1	TGTGCCTCCTATAGACAGGGTTCGGGGACCCAGTACTTC	CASYRQGSGTQYF
15	TRBV6-4	.	TRBJ1-1	TRBD1	TGTGCCAGCAGTGACTCAGGCAGGGGGCGCGGTGAAGCTTTCTTT	CASSDSGRGRGEAFF
17	TRBV7-6	once	TRBJ2-6	.	TGTGCCAGCAGCTCGACAGTCCGGGTCTCTGGGGCCAACGGCCTGACTTTC	CASSSTVRVSGANGLTF
13	TRBV6-5	.	TRBJ2-7	.	TGTGCCAGCAGGGCGGGGGCCTCCTACGAGCAGTACTTC	CASRAGASYEQYF
13	TRBV5-1	.	TRBJ1-2	TRBD1	TGCGCCAGCGACAAAACAGGGGGCTCTGGCTACACCTTC	CASDKTGGSGYTF
13	TRBV19	.	TRBJ1-2	.	TGTGCCAGTAGTGCCGGACAGATATATGGCTACACCTTC	CASSAGQIYGYTF
14	TRBV6-6	once	TRBJ2-3	TRBD2	TGTGCCAGCAGTTCGGCTAGCGGGGGAGATACGCAGTATTTT	CASSSASGGDTQYF
14	TRBV9	.	TRBJ2-7	.	TGTGCCAGCAGCGTAGCACGGAGCTCCTACGAGCAGTACTTC	CASSVARSSYEQYF
15	TRBV11-2	.	TRBJ1-4	.	TGTGCCAGCAGCTCCCGTATCGGGTATAATGAAAAACTGTTTTTT	CASSSRIGYNEKLFF
14	TRBV6-4	.	TRBJ2-3	.	TGTGCCAGCAGTCAACAGGGGGGGACAGATACGCAGTATTTT	CASSQQGGTDTQYF
15	TRBV7-6	.	TRBJ2-4	TRBD2	TGTGCCAGCAGCTTAGGGCAGCGGGGGGTAAACATTCAGTACTTC	CASSLGQRGVNIQYF